A selection of T cell receptor beta chains follows, all from one sample in a study of T cell responses to AZD1222 COVID-19 vaccine. The table came from immunoSEQ multiplex PCR; TCRdb's copy has only in-frame clones and leaves some out. Of 100,000 or so clones detected, approximately 91% appear once; the ten largest clones hold roughly 5%. Sequences were derived from peripheral blood, sampled 28 days after the second AZD1222 dose. The source is an adult who received the AZD1222 COVID-19 vaccine. Each CDR3 is given with its conserved first and last residue. The order of the fields is D gene, J gene, V gene, clone size, CDR3 protein, CDR3 DNA. A D gene is named only where the DNA matches it firmly. For some rows the clone size is stated as once, few or many, or as a class when expanded; others skip it.

d_call: .; j_call: TRBJ2-1; v_call: TRBV12-3/TRBV12-4; clone_size: .; cdr3_aa: CASSASPGMFF; cdr3_nt: TGTGCCAGCAGTGCGAGCCCGGGGATGTTCTTC
d_call: .; j_call: TRBJ1-5; v_call: TRBV19; clone_size: .; cdr3_aa: CASSGSRGGSSNQPQHF; cdr3_nt: TGTGCCAGTAGTGGGTCCCGGGGCGGAAGTAGCAATCAGCCCCAGCATTTT
d_call: TRBD2; j_call: TRBJ2-7; v_call: TRBV11-2; clone_size: .; cdr3_aa: CASSLQRGISYEQYF; cdr3_nt: TGTGCCAGCAGCTTACAGCGGGGGATCTCCTACGAGCAGTACTTC
d_call: .; j_call: TRBJ1-6; v_call: TRBV5-4; clone_size: .; cdr3_aa: CASKAGQENSPLHF; cdr3_nt: TGTGCCAGCAAGGCGGGACAAGAAAATTCACCCCTCCACTTT
d_call: .; j_call: TRBJ2-1; v_call: TRBV28; clone_size: .; cdr3_aa: CASSLRRGSNEQFF; cdr3_nt: TGTGCCAGCAGTTTAAGGCGCGGAAGCAATGAGCAGTTCTTC
d_call: TRBD2; j_call: TRBJ2-4; v_call: TRBV30; clone_size: .; cdr3_aa: CAWSPDPGTRPHIQYF; cdr3_nt: TGTGCCTGGAGCCCAGACCCAGGGACTAGGCCACACATTCAGTACTTC
d_call: .; j_call: TRBJ1-2; v_call: TRBV7-2; clone_size: .; cdr3_aa: CASSLEGRRNYGYTF; cdr3_nt: TGTGCCAGCAGCTTAGAGGGTAGGCGTAACTATGGCTACACCTTC
d_call: .; j_call: TRBJ2-2; v_call: TRBV6-5; clone_size: .; cdr3_aa: CASAGLQHPGELFF; cdr3_nt: TGTGCCAGCGCGGGACTCCAACACCCCGGGGAGCTGTTTTTT
d_call: TRBD1; j_call: TRBJ1-1; v_call: TRBV12-3/TRBV12-4; clone_size: .; cdr3_aa: CASIDRGKTEAFF; cdr3_nt: TGTGCCAGCATTGACAGGGGGAAAACTGAAGCTTTCTTT
d_call: .; j_call: TRBJ1-6; v_call: TRBV6-5; clone_size: .; cdr3_aa: CASSYSRFWDNSPLHF; cdr3_nt: TGTGCCAGCAGTTACTCGAGGTTTTGGGATAATTCACCCCTCCACTTT
d_call: .; j_call: TRBJ2-1; v_call: TRBV12-3/TRBV12-4; clone_size: .; cdr3_aa: CASSFWDYNEQFF; cdr3_nt: TGTGCCAGCAGTTTTTGGGATTACAATGAGCAGTTCTTC
d_call: .; j_call: TRBJ2-1; v_call: TRBV18; clone_size: .; cdr3_aa: CASSPIGYSYNEQFF; cdr3_nt: TGTGCCAGCTCACCAATCGGGTATTCCTACAATGAGCAGTTCTTC
d_call: TRBD1; j_call: TRBJ1-2; v_call: TRBV6-5; clone_size: .; cdr3_aa: CASSYSRTGQGYTF; cdr3_nt: TGTGCCAGCAGTTACTCGAGGACAGGGCAGGGCTACACCTTC
d_call: TRBD2; j_call: TRBJ2-3; v_call: TRBV28; clone_size: once; cdr3_aa: CASIDLGTSGGMHTQYF; cdr3_nt: TGTGCCAGCATCGATCTAGGGACTAGCGGGGGAATGCATACGCAGTATTTT
d_call: .; j_call: TRBJ2-7; v_call: TRBV5-1; clone_size: .; cdr3_aa: CASSPGGGFYEQYF; cdr3_nt: TGCGCCAGCAGCCCAGGGGGGGGATTCTACGAGCAGTACTTC